This TCR beta chain was recovered during a study of cytomegalovirus exposure and HLA in healthy donors. On the study more broadly: There were around 100 million unique TCR beta sequences, drawn from around 180 million T cells, in an earlier analysis.

Germline V gene lookup returns CDR1 SGHTS and CDR2 YDEGEE. This CDR3 is 15 amino acids long. Germline trimming cut 1 base from V and 2 bases from J; bases unmatched to any gene: 5. Both 60 Vbeta primers and 13 Jbeta primers went into the PCR. Here immunoSEQ multiplex PCR was the method, and the copy in TCRdb shows in-frame clones only, minus some. The sample carries under 200,000 clones, 75% to 90% recorded once. The J gene is TRBJ1-2, the V gene TRBV5-8; TRBD1 agrees at 7 bases. This receptor was identified in a woman aged 50 to 60 in good health and CMV-seropositive. The source material was PBMCs. The CDR3 loop is CASSLRQGGNYGYTF. DNA for the CDR3: TGTGCCAGCAGCTTGCGTCAAGGGGGCAACTATGGCTACACCTTC.